The clone carrying this T cell receptor beta chain showed up just a few times. These data belong to a study of CD8+ T cells in alopecia areata. The CDR3 is 15 amino acids. The germline V gene encodes CDR1 SGHTA and CDR2 FQGNSA. The germline V and J ends were trimmed by 3 bases and 3 bases, with 11 bases remaining between them. TCR sequencing used cDNA made by reverse transcription of extracted RNA. TCRdb's table, derived via immunoSEQ multiplex PCR, lists solely in-frame clones and lacks some. The sample has approximately 59,000 clones, about 45% seen once. This rearrangement joins TRBV7-2 to TRBJ2-2, with D tentatively TRBD2 (6 bases). This sequence originates from a human donor with alopecia areata. Sample: CD8+ T cells sorted from blood, taken at week 0. The CDR3 region is CASSFDGGDTGELFF. The CDR3 DNA reads TGTGCCAGCAGCTTTGACGGAGGGGACACCGGGGAGCTGTTTTTT.